The rows below give T cell receptor beta chains drawn from one sample of a study of blood T cell repertoires in COVID-19. Data came from immunoSEQ multiplex PCR; TCRdb stores just in-frame clones and leaves some out. Of tens of thousands of clones listed, 87% are singletons. What was sequenced was peripheral blood. The receptors originated from a man older than 75 in a cohort sampled during active COVID-19. Each CDR3 is given with its conserved first and last residue. Each record gives: J gene, V gene, D gene, clone size, CDR3 DNA, CDR3 protein. D genes are given only for firm matches. Not all rows give a size; the values are once, few, many and, for expanded clones, a class.

J gene: TRBJ2-1; V gene: TRBV27; D gene: -; clone size: -; CDR3 DNA: TGTGCCAGCAGTTTGAAGTCAGGGAACAATGAGCAGTTCTTC; CDR3 protein: CASSLKSGNNEQFF
J gene: TRBJ2-1; V gene: TRBV24-1; D gene: -; clone size: -; CDR3 DNA: TGTGCCACCAGTGATACTCTTTACGATGAGCAGTTCTTC; CDR3 protein: CATSDTLYDEQFF
J gene: TRBJ2-5; V gene: TRBV19; D gene: -; clone size: -; CDR3 DNA: TGTGCTACAGGGAGTGGGAGAAGAAACCAAGAGACCCAGTACTTC; CDR3 protein: CATGSGRRNQETQYF
J gene: TRBJ2-3; V gene: TRBV4-1; D gene: -; clone size: -; CDR3 DNA: TGCGCCAGCAGCCAGGGACACCTAACCTACGATACGCAGTATTTT; CDR3 protein: CASSQGHLTYDTQYF
J gene: TRBJ2-7; V gene: TRBV11-2; D gene: -; clone size: -; CDR3 DNA: TGTGCCAGCAGCTTAGTGAGGAGCTCCTACGAGCAGTACTTC; CDR3 protein: CASSLVRSSYEQYF
J gene: TRBJ1-5; V gene: TRBV12-3/TRBV12-4; D gene: -; clone size: -; CDR3 DNA: TGTGCCAGCAGTTTAGCACTGTATCAGCCCCAGCATTTT; CDR3 protein: CASSLALYQPQHF
J gene: TRBJ2-7; V gene: TRBV12-3/TRBV12-4; D gene: TRBD2; clone size: -; CDR3 DNA: TGTGCCAGTAGGACTAGCGGGAGCTACGAGCAGTACTTC; CDR3 protein: CASRTSGSYEQYF
J gene: TRBJ2-7; V gene: TRBV1; D gene: -; clone size: few; CDR3 DNA: TGCACCAGCAGCGCCGGGACTAGCGGATCCTACGAGCAGTACTTC; CDR3 protein: CTSSAGTSGSYEQYF
J gene: TRBJ2-7; V gene: TRBV18; D gene: -; clone size: -; CDR3 DNA: TGTGCCAGCTCAGCCCAGGGATCCCTCGACGAGCAGTACTTC; CDR3 protein: CASSAQGSLDEQYF
J gene: TRBJ1-1; V gene: TRBV15; D gene: -; clone size: -; CDR3 DNA: TGTGCCACCAGCAGAGGAGGGATGAACACTGAAGCTTTCTTT; CDR3 protein: CATSRGGMNTEAFF
J gene: TRBJ2-1; V gene: TRBV6-5; D gene: -; clone size: -; CDR3 DNA: TGTGCCAGCAGTCCACTTGACAGCTACAATGAGCAGTTCTTC; CDR3 protein: CASSPLDSYNEQFF
J gene: TRBJ1-1; V gene: TRBV18; D gene: TRBD1; clone size: -; CDR3 DNA: TGTGCCAGCTCAGCCGGGACAGGGGCCACTGAAGCTTTCTTT; CDR3 protein: CASSAGTGATEAFF
J gene: TRBJ2-1; V gene: TRBV5-6; D gene: TRBD1; clone size: -; CDR3 DNA: TGTGCCAGCAGCCCCGGGACAGGGAGGACTGAGCAGTTCTTC; CDR3 protein: CASSPGTGRTEQFF
J gene: TRBJ2-1; V gene: TRBV10-3; D gene: -; clone size: -; CDR3 DNA: TGTGCCATCAGTGACGACGGGAGTTTGGCCTACAATGAGCAGTTCTTC; CDR3 protein: CAISDDGSLAYNEQFF
J gene: TRBJ1-1; V gene: TRBV27; D gene: -; clone size: -; CDR3 DNA: TGTGCCAGCAGTCCTTCTTTTATGAACACTGAAGCTTTCTTT; CDR3 protein: CASSPSFMNTEAFF
J gene: TRBJ2-5; V gene: TRBV19; D gene: TRBD1; clone size: -; CDR3 DNA: TGTGCCAGTGCGGACAGGGGAGGAGGTCGAGAGACCCAGTACTTC; CDR3 protein: CASADRGGGRETQYF
J gene: TRBJ1-1; V gene: TRBV6-4; D gene: -; clone size: -; CDR3 DNA: TGTGCCAGCAGTGAGCAGGGAAACACTGAAGCTTTCTTT; CDR3 protein: CASSEQGNTEAFF
J gene: TRBJ2-1; V gene: TRBV6-5; D gene: TRBD1; clone size: -; CDR3 DNA: TGTGCCGCTACAGGGGGCTCCTCCTACAATGAGCAGTTCTTC; CDR3 protein: CAATGGSSYNEQFF
J gene: TRBJ2-7; V gene: TRBV2; D gene: TRBD2; clone size: -; CDR3 DNA: TGTGCCAGCAGTGAACAGGGAAGACTAGCGGGAGGGGCATACGAGCAGTACTTC; CDR3 protein: CASSEQGRLAGGAYEQYF
J gene: TRBJ1-5; V gene: TRBV19; D gene: TRBD1; clone size: -; CDR3 DNA: TGTGCCAGTATCGGGACAGGCCGAAATCAGCCCCAGCATTTT; CDR3 protein: CASIGTGRNQPQHF
J gene: TRBJ1-5; V gene: TRBV5-4; D gene: TRBD1; clone size: -; CDR3 DNA: TGTGCCAGCAGCTTAACAGGGGCTCCCAATCAGCCCCAGCATTTT; CDR3 protein: CASSLTGAPNQPQHF
J gene: TRBJ1-6; V gene: TRBV7-9; D gene: -; clone size: few; CDR3 DNA: TGTGCCAGCAAGCCGGGGGAAAGCTATAATTCACCCCTCCACTTT; CDR3 protein: CASKPGESYNSPLHF
J gene: TRBJ2-1; V gene: TRBV9; D gene: TRBD2; clone size: -; CDR3 DNA: TGTGCCAGCAGCGTAGGCGTAGCGGGAGGGCTTAACAATGAGCAGTTCTTC; CDR3 protein: CASSVGVAGGLNNEQFF
J gene: TRBJ1-5; V gene: TRBV11-2; D gene: -; clone size: -; CDR3 DNA: TGTGCCAGCAGCTTAGGCTCACCGGGGCAGCCCCAGCATTTT; CDR3 protein: CASSLGSPGQPQHF
J gene: TRBJ1-1; V gene: TRBV12-3/TRBV12-4; D gene: -; clone size: -; CDR3 DNA: TGTGCCAGCAGCCCTACGCCGGGTGAAGCTTTCTTT; CDR3 protein: CASSPTPGEAFF
J gene: TRBJ2-2; V gene: TRBV18; D gene: -; clone size: -; CDR3 DNA: TGTGCCAGCTCACCCGCCAACCGGGTCACCGGGGAGCTGTTTTTT; CDR3 protein: CASSPANRVTGELFF
J gene: TRBJ1-1; V gene: TRBV5-6; D gene: -; clone size: -; CDR3 DNA: TGTGCCAGCAGTCGTCTGAGGGAGCCGAACACTGAAGCTTTCTTT; CDR3 protein: CASSRLREPNTEAFF
J gene: TRBJ2-7; V gene: TRBV5-1; D gene: TRBD1; clone size: -; CDR3 DNA: TGCGCCAGCAGCTTCGGGACAGGGGGGTACGAGCAGTACTTC; CDR3 protein: CASSFGTGGYEQYF